The 18 T cell receptor beta chains in this list originate from one sample, sequenced in a study of cytomegalovirus exposure and HLA in healthy donors. 13 Jbeta primers and 60 Vbeta primers were used for the PCR. Profiling relied on immunoSEQ multiplex PCR, and the TCRdb table lists in-frame clones only, not all of them. In all, the sample yields approximately 190,000 clones. What was sequenced was PBMCs. Receptor source: a boy aged 5 to 17 in good health and CMV-seronegative.

This chain uses TRBV25-1 with TRBJ2-7, with D possibly TRBD2 on 6 matching bases. This CDR3 comprises 12 residues. Germline CDR1 MGHDK, CDR2 SYGVNS. CDR3 sequence reads: CATRGMSHEQYF. CDR3 nucleotide sequence: TGTGCTACGCGGGGTATGAGCCACGAGCAGTACTTC.

The V gene is TRBV4-3, the J gene TRBJ2-6; D gene ambiguous. V lost 0 bases, J lost 1 base, and 7 bases lay in between. This CDR3 is 16 amino acids long. Germline CDR1 and CDR2: LGHNA and YSLEER. The CDR3 reads CASSQDLLSGANVLTF. CDR3 nucleotide sequence: TGCGCCAGCAGCCAAGATCTGTTGTCTGGGGCCAACGTCCTGACTTTC.

A word on this clone: No conserved phenylalanine or tryptophan ends this CDR3, so it is likely a read error. This chain uses TRBV2 with TRBJ1-1; TRBD1 might be the D (5 bases). The V gene lost 4 bases and the J gene lost 1 base, with 13 bases spanning the gap. The CDR3 is 15 amino acids. Germline assignment: CDR1 SNHLY and CDR2 FYNNEI. The CDR3 coding sequence is TGTGCCAGCAGTGCCGATAGGGGTAAGAACACTGAAGCTTTCCTT. Translating it yields CASSADRGKNTEAFL.

The chain joins TRBV5-1 to TRBJ1-1; no clear D gene. Germline V gene lookup returns CDR1 SGHRS and CDR2 YFSETQ. The length of the CDR3 is 14 residues. V lost 2 bases, J lost 5 bases, and 13 bases lay in between. CDR3 nucleotide sequence: TGCGCCAGCAGCTTACGGGAGAGTGGGACTGAAGCTTTCTTT. Translated: CASSLRESGTEAFF.

The rearrangement links TRBV6-1 to TRBJ2-1, with D hard to call. V gave up 6 bases and J gave up 11 bases, with 17 bases separating them. CDR3 size: 13 residues. From germline, CDR1 is MNHNS and CDR2 SASEGT. As DNA, the CDR3 is TGTGCCAGCAGGTCCCGGGTGGTACCTCAGCAGTTCTTC. The encoded protein is CASRSRVVPQQFF.

CDR3 protein: CASSPGGEGTDTQYF. In DNA, the CDR3 is TGTGCCAGCAGTCCAGGGGGTGAGGGCACAGATACGCAGTATTTT. The chain employs TRBV6-5 and TRBJ2-3; 7 positions match TRBD1. The CDR3 sequence is 15 residues long. From germline, CDR1 is MNHEY and CDR2 SVGAGI. V lost 5 bases to trimming and J lost 1 base; unmatched junction nucleotides: 6.

This rearrangement joins TRBV12-5 to TRBJ2-1; 11 nucleotides agree with TRBD2. The J segment lost 1 base and the V segment lost 3 bases, leaving 8 bases of the junction unmatched. The CDR3 totals 18 residues. CDR1 LGHNT and CDR2 FRNRAP come from the germline V gene. In nucleotides, the CDR3 is TGTGCTAGTGGTTTTTCGGGACTAGCGGTACCGTCCTACAATGAGCAGTTCTTC. It is translated as CASGFSGLAVPSYNEQFF.

This chain joins TRBV6-1 and TRBJ1-2, with D perhaps TRBD1 (6 bases). V lost 6 bases, J lost 4 bases, and 12 bases lay in between. This CDR3 has 13 residues. The germline V gene has CDR1 MNHNS and CDR2 SASEGT. This chain's CDR3 is CASSGGAGYGYTF. Written as DNA, the CDR3 is TGTGCCAGCAGCGGGGGGGCTGGCTATGGCTACACCTTC.

The chain joins TRBV7-9 to TRBJ2-7; D gene uncertain. Germline V lookup: CDR1 SEHNR, CDR2 FQNEAQ (reference sequence). CDR3 length: 14 residues. Trimming removed 5 bases from V and 7 bases from J, with 18 bases in between. DNA of the CDR3: TGTGCCAGCAGCCCTCGGTCCGCCGTGGTGGAGCAGTACTTC. Protein product: CASSPRSAVVEQYF.

V is TRBV6-1 and J is TRBJ2-3; 9 positions match TRBD1. J was trimmed by 4 bases and V by 3 bases; bases with no gene match: 8. Germline assignment: CDR1 MNHNS and CDR2 SASEGT. The CDR3 contains 16 residues. The CDR3 nucleotides are TGTGCCAGCAGTGAGGGAGGGACAGGGCCGTCAGATACGCAGTATTTT. Protein product: CASSEGGTGPSDTQYF.

This chain joins TRBV29-1 and TRBJ2-3; TRBD1 matches 8 bases. CDR3 length: 13 residues. Germline V gives CDR1 SQVTM, CDR2 ANQGSEA. V trimming: 4 bases; J trimming: 6 bases; junction bases outside the gene matches: 6. The CDR3 DNA is TGCAGCGTTGGACAGGGGAGTTTGGATACGCAGTATTTT. Translation gives CSVGQGSLDTQYF.

On this clone: At one boundary the junction diverges from the germline segment, which might be a read error. This chain connects TRBV7-9 to TRBJ1-1; no reliable D call. The germline V gene has CDR1 SEHNR and CDR2 FQNEAQ (reference sequence). This CDR3 region has 17 residues. Here the CDR3 DNA reads TGTGCCAGCAGCCCACGGGGTAGGGAAGGGATGAACACTGGAGCTTTCTTT. Residues: CASSPRGREGMNTGAFF.

V is TRBV27 and J is TRBJ1-5; TRBD1 might be the D (5 bases). V lost 3 bases to trimming and J lost 3 bases, with 9 bases between them. The CDR3 runs to 14 residues. Germline V gene lookup returns CDR1 MNHEY and CDR2 SMNVEV (reference sequence). CDR3 nucleotides: TGTGCCAGCAGTTTGATAGGGGTCAATCAGCCCCAGCATTTT. Protein product: CASSLIGVNQPQHF.

This chain connects TRBV2 to TRBJ2-7, with D tentatively TRBD1 (6 bases). CDR3 length equals 15 residues. The ends were cut back, 6 bases at V and 2 bases at J, with 17 bases in the middle. CDR1 and CDR2 from the germline V gene are SNHLY and FYNNEI. CDR3 DNA sequence: TGTGCCAGCAGGGGGACAAGGGACGGGACCTACGAGCAGTACTTC. This gives the protein CASRGTRDGTYEQYF. Variable domain in full (rest from reference TRBV2 and TRBJ2-7): EPEVTQTPSHQVTQMGQEVILRCVPISNHLYFYWYRQILGQKVEFLVSFYNNEISEKSEIFDDQFSVERPDGSNFTLKIRSTKLEDSAMYFCASRGTRDGTYEQYFGPGTRLTVT.

This chain uses TRBV6-1 with TRBJ2-7; TRBD1 aligns across 11 bases. Germline CDR1 is MNHNS and CDR2 is SASEGT. V lost 7 bases and J lost 4; bases outside the gene matches: 6. The CDR3 is 14 amino acids. The CDR3, as DNA: TGTGCCAGCACCAAGGACAGGGGGCGTTACGAGCAGTACTTC. Its protein product is CASTKDRGRYEQYF.

The V and J genes are TRBV7-2 and TRBJ1-2; 12 bases are a match to TRBD1. Germline-derived CDR1 and CDR2 are SGHTA and FQGNSA. V shed 5 bases and J 8 bases; nucleotides not matched to a gene: 12. CDR3 length: 16 residues. The CDR3 DNA follows: TGTGCCAGCAGCCCAAACCGGGACAGGGGGCGAGTAGGCTACACCTTC. Protein sequence: CASSPNRDRGRVGYTF.

This chain uses TRBV4-1 with TRBJ2-1, with D tentatively TRBD2 (5 bases). CDR1 and CDR2 (germline): MGHRA, YSYEKL. V was pared by 1 base and J by 9 bases, with 22 bases between. The CDR3 is 17 amino acids. The CDR3 sequence is CASSQGVGLSAYGEQFF. In DNA form, the CDR3 reads TGCGCCAGCAGCCAAGGGGTAGGACTCTCCGCGTACGGTGAGCAGTTCTTC.

This chain connects TRBV6-5 to TRBJ2-5; the match to TRBD1 covers 8 bases. Unmatched junction bases numbered 4, after V lost 5 bases and J lost 5 bases. CDR1 and CDR2 (germline): MNHEY, SVGAGI. CDR3 length equals 13 residues. For the CDR3, the DNA is TGTGCCAGCAGTACCAGGGGGCGGGAGACCCAGTACTTC. Protein product: CASSTRGRETQYF.